The 15 T cell receptor beta chains reported below all come from one sample, sequenced in a study of blood T cell repertoires in COVID-19. The repertoire was sequenced with immunoSEQ multiplex PCR; TCRdb's copy has only in-frame clones and lacks some. In the table there are 250,000 to 350,000 clones, 90% of which are singletons. Sequenced material: peripheral blood. The receptors come from a woman aged 25-40 years with COVID-19, enrolled during active disease.

This chain links TRBV5-4 with TRBJ1-2, with TRBD1 identical over 9 bases. There are 13 residues in the CDR3. From germline, CDR1 is SGHNT and CDR2 YYREEE (reference sequence). V lost 4 bases and J lost 8; bases outside the gene matches: 6. CDR3 sequence reads: CASSGDREGGYTF. Here the CDR3 DNA reads TGTGCCAGCAGCGGGGACAGGGAGGGGGGCTACACCTTC.

This clone occurred once. J is TRBJ1-6 and V is TRBV4-3; the match to TRBD1 covers 8 bases. CDR3 length: 14 amino acids. The trim removed 8 bases at V and 7 bases at J, leaving 7 bases unmatched. The germline V gene has CDR1 LGHNA and CDR2 YSLEER. The CDR3 bases are TGCGCCAGCCGAGCCGGGACAGGCAATTCACCCCTCCACTTT. Translating it yields CASRAGTGNSPLHF.

The V gene is TRBV19, the J gene TRBJ2-1; 7 positions match TRBD2. The CDR3 is 15 residues long. Looked up from germline, CDR1 is LNHDA and CDR2 is SQIVND (reference sequence). Unmatched junction bases numbered 8, after V lost 3 bases and J lost 6 bases. In nucleotides, the CDR3 is TGTGCCAGTAGTATGGGGCTAGCGGCTTTCAATGAGCAGTTCTTC. The encoded protein is CASSMGLAAFNEQFF.

V and J are TRBV13 and TRBJ1-2; 11 bases fit TRBD1. The V segment lost 0 bases and the J segment 4 bases; nucleotides outside the gene matches: 4. Germline CDR1 PRHDT, CDR2 FYEKMQ (reference sequence). The CDR3 totals 16 residues. CDR3 region: CASSLGTGQGAYGYTF. The CDR3 coding sequence is TGTGCCAGCAGCTTAGGGACCGGACAGGGGGCCTATGGCTACACCTTC. The full variable domain, its missing parts supplied by reference TRBV13 and TRBJ1-2, is AAGVIQSPRHLIKEKRETATLKCYPIPRHDTVYWYQQGPGQDPQFLISFYEKMQSDKGSIPDRFSAQQFSDYHSELNMSSLELGDSALYFCASSLGTGQGAYGYTFGSGTRLTVV.

The chain is built from TRBV28 and TRBJ1-5, with TRBD1 matching over 7 bases. V shed 1 base, J shed 2 bases, and the junction held 2 bases outside the gene matches. CDR1 MDHEN and CDR2 SYDVKM come from the germline V gene. The CDR3 is 15 residues long. The CDR3 DNA sequence: TGTGCCAGCAGTTTATTCGGACAGGGCAATCAGCCCCAGCATTTT. Protein product: CASSLFGQGNQPQHF.

V gene TRBV28 combines with J gene TRBJ1-5; the D gene is possibly TRBD1 (5 bases). V was cut by 2 bases and J by 3 bases, with 8 bases left in between. This CDR3 comprises 14 residues. The V gene's germline CDR1 is MDHEN and CDR2 SYDVKM. The CDR3 loop is CASSLRQPNQPQHF. The CDR3 nucleotides are TGTGCCAGCAGTTTAAGACAGCCCAATCAGCCCCAGCATTTT.

The chain employs TRBV6-2 or TRBV6-3 and TRBJ1-6; D is uncertain. This CDR3 comprises 15 residues. V lost 5 bases and J 0 bases, leaving 8 bases between the germline ends. In germline, CDR1 is MNHEY, CDR2 SVGEGT. The DNA for the CDR3 is TGTGCCAGCAGTCGTACGAGCTCCTATAATTCACCCCTCCACTTT. Residues: CASSRTSSYNSPLHF.

The V gene is TRBV27, the J gene TRBJ2-1, with TRBD2 matching over 13 bases. V dropped 5 bases and J dropped 9; count of bases not matched to a gene: 7. Germline V gene data show CDR1 as MNHEY and CDR2 as SMNVEV (reference sequence). There are 15 residues in the CDR3. The CDR3, as DNA: TGTGCCAGCAGTCGGACTAGCGGGAGTATGGCTGAGCAGTTCTTC. It translates to CASSRTSGSMAEQFF.

The rearrangement joins TRBV28 to TRBJ2-4; D is possibly TRBD2 (5 bases). CDR1 and CDR2 (germline): MDHEN, SYDVKM. The CDR3 covers 12 residues. V lost 8 bases to trimming and J lost 5 bases, with 10 bases between them. The CDR3 is CASAAGENIQYF. DNA for the CDR3: TGTGCCAGCGCCGCCGGGGAAAACATTCAGTACTTC.

This sequence joins TRBV2 and TRBJ1-1; D remains ambiguous. V lost 7 bases and J 1 base, leaving 10 bases between the germline ends. This CDR3 is built from 13 residues. Germline lookup yields CDR1 SNHLY and CDR2 FYNNEI. The CDR3 sequence is CASNPIRNTEAFF. CDR3 sequence (DNA): TGTGCCAGCAACCCCATCAGGAACACTGAAGCTTTCTTT.

The chain has TRBV6-1 and TRBJ1-2; TRBD1 agrees at 11 bases. V lost 0 bases, J lost 4 bases, and 1 base stayed unmatched. Germline V CDR1 and CDR2: MNHNS, SASEGT. This CDR3 has 15 residues. CDR3 sequence reads: CASSEAGTGGYGYTF. The CDR3 DNA reads TGTGCCAGCAGTGAAGCAGGGACAGGGGGCTATGGCTACACCTTC.

The chain is built from TRBV6-6 and TRBJ1-2, with a weak D call TRBD1 (6 bases). The CDR3 is made up of 13 amino acids. Germline V CDR1 and CDR2: MNHNY, SVGAGI (reference sequence). With 0 bases removed from V and 7 bases from J, the gap between germline ends came to 9 bases. CDR3: CASSYSETGGYTF. The CDR3 nucleotides read TGTGCCAGCAGTTACTCGGAGACAGGTGGCTACACCTTC.

The chain uses TRBV7-2 and TRBJ2-4; 15 nucleotides match TRBD2. There are 18 residues in the CDR3. The junction had 11 bases not matched to a gene; V was cut back by 3 bases and J by 8 bases. Germline V lookup: CDR1 SGHTA, CDR2 FQGNSA. The CDR3 region has the DNA TGTGCCAGCAGCTTTCAAGTAGGACTAGCGGGAGGGCCTTACATTCAGTACTTC. It yields the protein CASSFQVGLAGGPYIQYF.

This clone appeared a single time. The DNA is omitted, as the CDR3 cannot be located on it reliably, and the CDR3 follows TCRdb's listing. The rearrangement uses TRBV3-1 (or the pseudogene TRBV3-2) and TRBJ2-7; whether TRBD2, the table's D call, matches the DNA was not checked. Germline V lookup: CDR1 LGHDT, CDR2 YNNKEL (reference sequence). The CDR3 length equals 13 residues, ends included. The CDR3 loop is CASSQVGSGTPYF.

Comment on this clone: Other DNA sequences of this sample code for an identical CDR3. This chain uses TRBV5-1 with TRBJ1-2, with D hard to call. CDR1 SGHRS and CDR2 YFSETQ come from the germline V gene. V gave up 0 bases and J gave up 1 base, with 7 bases separating them. This CDR3 is built from 14 residues. CDR3 sequence: CASSLDSLNYGYTF. As DNA, the CDR3 is TGCGCCAGCAGCTTGGACAGTCTTAACTATGGCTACACCTTC.